This TCR beta chain was documented in a study of PD-1 blockade in classical Hodgkin lymphoma. Every single patient, without exception, relapsed after autologous stem cell transplantation, and brentuximab vedotin exposure varied. Using immunoSEQ multiplex PCR, the repertoire was profiled, and TCRdb retains in-frame clones only, with some absent. The sample consists of 95,000 to 100,000 clones, 75% to 90% of them appearing once. Whole-study findings and limits: Newly diagnosed patients and complete responders had comparable diversity at baseline. Only CD4+ TCR diversity, not CD8+, had risen significantly by C4D1.

The CDR3 runs to 15 residues. V gave up 3 bases and J gave up 6 bases; unmatched junction bases: 7. Germline lookup yields CDR1 LNHDA and CDR2 SQIVND (reference sequence). Concerning this clone: As yet, its antigen is unknown.

The sequencing here drew on peripheral blood mononuclear cells (PBMCs), taken before the second cycle of nivolumab. This chain uses TRBV19 with TRBJ2-1, with 8 bases aligning to TRBD1. The TCR comes from a human donor with classical Hodgkin lymphoma. The CDR3 region has the DNA TGTGCCAGTAGTATTGGGCCGACAGGGGTCAATGAGCAGTTCTTC. It codes for CASSIGPTGVNEQFF.